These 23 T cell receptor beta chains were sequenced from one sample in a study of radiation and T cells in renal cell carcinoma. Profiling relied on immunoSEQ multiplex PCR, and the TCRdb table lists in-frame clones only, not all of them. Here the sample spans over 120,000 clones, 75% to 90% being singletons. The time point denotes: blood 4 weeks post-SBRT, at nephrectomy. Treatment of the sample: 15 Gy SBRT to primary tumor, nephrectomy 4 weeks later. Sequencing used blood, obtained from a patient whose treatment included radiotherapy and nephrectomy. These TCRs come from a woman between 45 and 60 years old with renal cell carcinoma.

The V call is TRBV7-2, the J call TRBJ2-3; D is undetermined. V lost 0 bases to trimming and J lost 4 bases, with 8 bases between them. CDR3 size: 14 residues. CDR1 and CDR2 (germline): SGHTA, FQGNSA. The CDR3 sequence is CASSLARLADTQYF. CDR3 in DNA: TGTGCCAGCAGCTTAGCGCGGCTAGCAGATACGCAGTATTTT.

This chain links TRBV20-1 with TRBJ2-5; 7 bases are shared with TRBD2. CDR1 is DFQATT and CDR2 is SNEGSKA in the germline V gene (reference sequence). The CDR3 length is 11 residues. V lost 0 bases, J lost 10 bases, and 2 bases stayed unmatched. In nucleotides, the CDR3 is TGCAGTGCTAGAGATGGGAGGGGCCAGTACTTC. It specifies CSARDGRGQYF.

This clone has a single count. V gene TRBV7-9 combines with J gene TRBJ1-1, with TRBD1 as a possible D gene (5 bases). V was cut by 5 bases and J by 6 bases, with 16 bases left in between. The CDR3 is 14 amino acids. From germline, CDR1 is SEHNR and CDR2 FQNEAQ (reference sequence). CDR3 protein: CASSPSAGGAEAFF. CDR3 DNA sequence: TGTGCCAGCAGCCCATCGGCCGGGGGGGCTGAAGCTTTCTTT.

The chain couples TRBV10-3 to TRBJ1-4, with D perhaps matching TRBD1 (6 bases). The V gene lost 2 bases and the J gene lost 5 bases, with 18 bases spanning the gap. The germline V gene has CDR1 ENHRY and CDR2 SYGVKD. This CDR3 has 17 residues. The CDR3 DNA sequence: TGTGCCATCAGTGAGACCCCGAGCGGGGGCCAAAATGAAAAACTGTTTTTT. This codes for CAISETPSGGQNEKLFF.

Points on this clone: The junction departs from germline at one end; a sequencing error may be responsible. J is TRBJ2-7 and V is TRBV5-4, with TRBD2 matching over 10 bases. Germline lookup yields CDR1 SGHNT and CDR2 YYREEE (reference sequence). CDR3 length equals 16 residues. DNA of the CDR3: TGTGCCAGCAGCTTGGAACTAGCGGGGATCTCCCACGAGCAGTACTTC. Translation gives CASSLELAGISHEQYF.

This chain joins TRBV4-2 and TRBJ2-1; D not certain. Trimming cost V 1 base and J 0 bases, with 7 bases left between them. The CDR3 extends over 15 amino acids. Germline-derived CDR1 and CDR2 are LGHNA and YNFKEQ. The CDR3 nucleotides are TGTGCCAGCAGCCAAGCTTCGAGCTCCTACAATGAGCAGTTCTTC. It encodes CASSQASSSYNEQFF.

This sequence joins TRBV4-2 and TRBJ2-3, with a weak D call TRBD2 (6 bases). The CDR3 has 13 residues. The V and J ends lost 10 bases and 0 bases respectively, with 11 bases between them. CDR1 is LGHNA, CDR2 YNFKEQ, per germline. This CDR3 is CATGAVSTDTQYF. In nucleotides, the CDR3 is TGTGCCACGGGAGCGGTAAGCACAGATACGCAGTATTTT.

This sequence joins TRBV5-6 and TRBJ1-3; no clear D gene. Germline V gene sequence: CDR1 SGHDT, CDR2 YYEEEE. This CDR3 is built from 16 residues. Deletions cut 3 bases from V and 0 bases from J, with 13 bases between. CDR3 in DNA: TGTGCCAGCAGCTACCTAACTTATAGCTCTGGAAACACCATATATTTT. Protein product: CASSYLTYSSGNTIYF.

The CDR3 DNA follows: TGTGCCAGCAGCTCGGACAGCAATGAAAAACTGTTTTTT. It yields the protein CASSSDSNEKLFF. The rearrangement joins TRBV7-2 to TRBJ1-4; tentatively, D is TRBD1 (6 bases). Germline loops: CDR1 SGHTA, CDR2 FQGNSA. Trimming shortened V by 4 bases and J by 5 bases, and 8 bases separated the two germline ends. This CDR3 comprises 13 residues.

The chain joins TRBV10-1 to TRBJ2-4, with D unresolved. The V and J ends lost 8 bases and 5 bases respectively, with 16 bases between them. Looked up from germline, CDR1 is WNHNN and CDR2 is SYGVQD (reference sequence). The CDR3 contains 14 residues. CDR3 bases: TGCGCCAGCTCACCGGCCGCTGGGGAAAACATTCAGTACTTC. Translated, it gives CASSPAAGENIQYF.

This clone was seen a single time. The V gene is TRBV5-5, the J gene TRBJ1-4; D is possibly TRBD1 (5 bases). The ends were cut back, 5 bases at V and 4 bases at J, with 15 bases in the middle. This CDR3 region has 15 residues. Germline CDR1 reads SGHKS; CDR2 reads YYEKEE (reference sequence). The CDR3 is CASSPPRGSNEKLFF. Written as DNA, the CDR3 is TGTGCCAGCAGTCCCCCGCGGGGGAGTAATGAAAAACTGTTTTTT.

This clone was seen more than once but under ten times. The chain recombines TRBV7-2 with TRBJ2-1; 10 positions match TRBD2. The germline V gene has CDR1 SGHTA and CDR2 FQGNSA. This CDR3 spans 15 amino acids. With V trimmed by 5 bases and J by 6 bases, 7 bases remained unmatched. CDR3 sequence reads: CASSTGTSVGNEQFF. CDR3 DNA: TGTGCCAGCAGCACCGGGACTAGCGTAGGCAATGAGCAGTTCTTC.

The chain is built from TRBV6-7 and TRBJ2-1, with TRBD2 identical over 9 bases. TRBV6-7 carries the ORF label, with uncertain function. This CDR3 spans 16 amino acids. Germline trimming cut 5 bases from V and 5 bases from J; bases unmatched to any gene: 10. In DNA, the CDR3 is TGTGCCAGCAGTGGCCCTAGCGGGAATCAAGACAATGAGCAGTTCTTC. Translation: CASSGPSGNQDNEQFF.

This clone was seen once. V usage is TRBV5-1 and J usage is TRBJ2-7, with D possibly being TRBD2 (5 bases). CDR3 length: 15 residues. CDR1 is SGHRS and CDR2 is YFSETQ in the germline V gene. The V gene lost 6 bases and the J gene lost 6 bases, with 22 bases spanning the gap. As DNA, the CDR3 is TGCGCCAGCACTTTTCTGACACGGACCGAGGGCGAGCAGTACTTC. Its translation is CASTFLTRTEGEQYF.

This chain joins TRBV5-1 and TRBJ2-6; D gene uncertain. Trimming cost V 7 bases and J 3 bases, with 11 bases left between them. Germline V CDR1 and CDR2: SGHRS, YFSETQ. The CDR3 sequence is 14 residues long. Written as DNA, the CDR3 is TGCGCCAGCCGCGACGGGTATGGGGCCAACGTCCTGACTTTC. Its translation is CASRDGYGANVLTF.

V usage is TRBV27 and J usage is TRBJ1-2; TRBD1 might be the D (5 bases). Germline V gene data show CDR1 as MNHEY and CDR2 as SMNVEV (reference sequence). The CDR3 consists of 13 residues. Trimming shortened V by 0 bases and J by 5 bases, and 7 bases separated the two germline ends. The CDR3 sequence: CASSLSGAYGYTF. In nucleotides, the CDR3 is TGTGCCAGCAGTTTATCAGGGGCTTATGGCTACACCTTC.

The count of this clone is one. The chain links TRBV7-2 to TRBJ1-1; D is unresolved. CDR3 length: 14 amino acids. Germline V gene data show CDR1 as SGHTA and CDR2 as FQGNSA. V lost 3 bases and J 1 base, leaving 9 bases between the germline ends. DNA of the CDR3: TGTGCCAGCAGCTTTGCGGGCCCGAACACTGAAGCTTTCTTT. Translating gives CASSFAGPNTEAFF.

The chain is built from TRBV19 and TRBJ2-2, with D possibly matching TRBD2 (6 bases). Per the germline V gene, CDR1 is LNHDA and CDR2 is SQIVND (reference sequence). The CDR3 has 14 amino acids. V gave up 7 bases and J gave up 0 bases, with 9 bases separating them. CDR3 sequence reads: CASKEGPNTGELFF. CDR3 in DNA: TGTGCCAGTAAGGAGGGACCGAACACCGGGGAGCTGTTTTTT.

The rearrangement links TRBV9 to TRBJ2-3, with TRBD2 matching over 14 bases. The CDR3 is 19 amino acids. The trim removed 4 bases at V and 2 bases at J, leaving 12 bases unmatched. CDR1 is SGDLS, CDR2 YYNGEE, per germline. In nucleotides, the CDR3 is TGTGCCAGCAGCCAGTCCGGGCGGGGACTAGCGGGGGCCACAGATACGCAGTATTTT. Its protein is CASSQSGRGLAGATDTQYF.

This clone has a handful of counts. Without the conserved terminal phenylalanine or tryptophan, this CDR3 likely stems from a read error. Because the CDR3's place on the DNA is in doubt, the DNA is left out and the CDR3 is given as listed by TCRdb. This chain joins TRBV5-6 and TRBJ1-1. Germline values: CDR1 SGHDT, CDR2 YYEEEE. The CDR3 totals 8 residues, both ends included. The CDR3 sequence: CASSLNRG.

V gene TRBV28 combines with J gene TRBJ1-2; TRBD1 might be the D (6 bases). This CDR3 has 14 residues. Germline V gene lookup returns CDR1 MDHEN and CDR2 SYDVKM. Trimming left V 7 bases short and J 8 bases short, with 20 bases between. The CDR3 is CASTPPEAGDGYTF. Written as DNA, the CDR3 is TGTGCCAGCACCCCACCCGAGGCAGGGGACGGCTACACCTTC.

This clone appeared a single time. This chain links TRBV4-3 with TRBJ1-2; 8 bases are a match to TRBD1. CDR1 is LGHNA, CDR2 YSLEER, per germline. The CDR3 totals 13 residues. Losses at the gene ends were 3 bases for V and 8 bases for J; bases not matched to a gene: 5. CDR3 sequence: CASSQMDREGYTF. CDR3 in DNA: TGCGCCAGCAGCCAGATGGACAGGGAGGGCTACACCTTC.

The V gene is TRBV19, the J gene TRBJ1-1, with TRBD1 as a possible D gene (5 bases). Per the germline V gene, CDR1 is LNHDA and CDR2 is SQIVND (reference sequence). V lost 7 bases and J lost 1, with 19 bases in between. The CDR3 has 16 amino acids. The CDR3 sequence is CASTSVGRGRNTEAFF. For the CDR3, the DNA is TGTGCCAGTACTTCCGTGGGGAGGGGAAGGAACACTGAAGCTTTCTTT. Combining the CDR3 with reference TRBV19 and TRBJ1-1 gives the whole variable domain DGGITQSPKYLFRKEGQNVTLSCEQNLNHDAMYWYRQDPGQGLRLIYYSQIVNDFQKGDIAEGYSVSREKKESFPLTVTSAQKNPTAFYLCASTSVGRGRNTEAFFGQGTRLTVV.